Described below is a single T cell receptor beta chain sequence and its context. Its binding antigen is unknown. It has no much larger one-base neighbor in the sample; base qualities were not kept. Inclusive of the bounding cysteine and phenylalanine, the CDR3 is 16 residues long. Only the CDR3 part of the read is kept: 48 bases, read in frame from the first base. From V the trimming removes 4 bases and from J it removes 1 base, while the gene matches leave 7 bases of the junction unaccounted for. Taken from the germline V gene, the CDR1 and CDR2 loops are SGDLS and YYNGEE. The entry originates in a study of control samples from healthy donors and cancer patients (dated by TCRdb to about 2020). Library method: the immunoSEQ multiplex PCR assay. The immuneACCESS repertoire file appears here via TCRdb, limited to in-frame rearrangements. These files lack a portion of the clones; in checked studies, under half of the deficit traces to unresolved V genes, and the cause of the others is not known. The table for this sample lists over 100,000 clones; just under 95% of them were counted only once. The leading ten clones occupy around 5.1% of the sample.

The chain links TRBV9 with TRBJ1-3, with TRBD1 matching 8 junction bases. This TCR was recovered from a man in his late teens or twenties in good health. Material for sequencing was blood. The nucleotide sequence is TGTGCCAGCAGCCCCCAGGGGGCTTTATCTGGAAACACCATATATTTT. This gives the protein CASSPQGALSGNTIYF.